A selection of T cell receptor beta chains follows, all from one sample in a study of PD-1 blockade in classical Hodgkin lymphoma. The data were produced by immunoSEQ multiplex PCR, yet TCRdb's version contains in-frame clones alone and is incomplete. The data hold about 94,000 clones, with 89% observed a single time. Source: peripheral blood mononuclear cells (PBMCs), taken before the second cycle of nivolumab. The receptors come from a human donor with classical Hodgkin lymphoma. CDR3s include the opening cysteine and the closing phenylalanine or tryptophan. A D gene is named only where the DNA matches it firmly. The size field is filled for only some rows; it gives once, few, many or a size class.

TRBJ2-1 | - | - | TRBV27 | CATSLGLHYNEQFF | TGTGCCACTTCTCTGGGTCTCCATTACAATGAGCAGTTCTTC
TRBJ2-1 | medium-sized | TRBD2 | TRBV28 | CATSLWASGSSYNEQFF | TGTGCCACCTCCCTATGGGCTAGCGGGTCTTCCTACAATGAGCAGTTCTTC
TRBJ1-3 | - | - | TRBV6-1 | CASKSGNTIYF | TGTGCCAGCAAGTCTGGAAACACCATATATTTT
TRBJ1-3 | - | - | TRBV28 | CASSSSGYGERNTIYF | TGTGCCAGCAGTTCATCAGGGTACGGGGAAAGAAACACCATATATTTT
TRBJ2-4 | - | - | TRBV2 | CASSAVLKLQYF | TGTGCCAGCAGTGCGGTCTTAAAGCTTCAGTACTTC
TRBJ1-1 | - | - | TRBV14 | CASSQGESWAVVSHAEAFF | TGTGCCAGCAGCCAAGGGGAGTCCTGGGCTGTTGTCTCTCATGCTGAAGCTTTCTTT
TRBJ1-5 | - | - | TRBV6-5 | CASSSGGQPQHF | TGTGCCAGCAGTTCCGGGGGACAGCCCCAGCATTTT
TRBJ2-7 | - | - | TRBV10-3 | CAISESQGSYEQYF | TGTGCCATCAGTGAGTCGCAGGGTTCCTACGAGCAGTACTTC
TRBJ2-3 | - | TRBD2 | TRBV18 | CASSPIAGAGTDTQYF | TGTGCCAGCTCACCCATAGCGGGAGCGGGGACAGATACGCAGTATTTT
TRBJ2-7 | - | - | TRBV6-1 | CASSLDGSFYEQYF | TGTGCCAGCAGTCTGGACGGGTCCTTCTACGAGCAGTACTTC
TRBJ2-1 | - | TRBD2 | TRBV29-1 | CSVRGAGVPYNEQFF | TGCAGCGTTAGGGGAGCGGGAGTACCCTACAATGAGCAGTTCTTC
TRBJ1-4 | few | - | TRBV19 | CASTRRGSGILGKLFF | TGTGCCAGTACCAGGCGCGGGTCGGGAATTCTCGGAAAACTGTTTTTT
TRBJ1-1 | few | - | TRBV27 | CASSPGLEGNTEAFF | TGTGCCAGCAGTCCCGGCCTCGAGGGCAACACTGAAGCTTTCTTT
TRBJ2-1 | - | - | TRBV5-4 | CASSLGETAYNEQFF | TGTGCCAGCAGCTTGGGGGAGACAGCTTACAATGAGCAGTTCTTC
TRBJ1-5 | - | - | TRBV19 | CASSILGENQPQHF | TGTGCCAGTAGTATATTAGGGGAGAATCAGCCCCAGCATTTT
TRBJ2-3 | - | - | TRBV29-1 | CSVQLAGMWDTQYF | TGCAGCGTTCAGCTAGCTGGGATGTGGGATACGCAGTATTTT
TRBJ2-7 | - | - | TRBV6-6 | CASRDPGSYEQYF | TGTGCCAGCAGGGACCCAGGGTCCTACGAGCAGTACTTC
TRBJ2-3 | few | - | TRBV28 | CASSFRGDSWKPSTDTQYF | TGTGCCAGCAGTTTTCGTGGGGACTCATGGAAACCTAGCACAGATACGCAGTATTTT
TRBJ1-2 | - | - | TRBV5-5 | CASSFGRAGFYGYTF | TGTGCCAGCAGCTTTGGTAGGGCAGGGTTTTATGGCTACACCTTC
TRBJ1-5 | - | TRBD1 | TRBV28 | CASSSPGQEYQPQHF | TGTGCCAGCAGTTCGCCCGGACAGGAGTATCAGCCCCAGCATTTT